The clone carrying this T cell receptor beta chain occurred a few times. Expressed TCRB transcripts were sequenced because the entire RNA isolate underwent reverse transcription. Sequencing used immunoSEQ multiplex PCR; TCRdb keeps in-frame clones, though not all of them. The table shows fewer than 900,000 clones, with roughly 15% occurring only once. This sample stems from a study of beta chain features in type 1 diabetes. This CDR3 spans 14 amino acids. Between the trimmed V and J ends, which lost 6 bases and 5 bases, there was a span of 16 bases. Germline assignment: CDR1 MNHNS and CDR2 SASEGT. This sequence was found in a woman aged 18-35 years in good health. Sequenced: naive CD4+ T cells from blood. The chain links TRBV6-1 to TRBJ1-1; D possibly corresponds to TRBD1 (6 bases). CDR3 loop: CASSPQGRHTEAFF. CDR3 bases: TGTGCCAGCAGCCCACAGGGTAGGCATACTGAAGCTTTCTTT.